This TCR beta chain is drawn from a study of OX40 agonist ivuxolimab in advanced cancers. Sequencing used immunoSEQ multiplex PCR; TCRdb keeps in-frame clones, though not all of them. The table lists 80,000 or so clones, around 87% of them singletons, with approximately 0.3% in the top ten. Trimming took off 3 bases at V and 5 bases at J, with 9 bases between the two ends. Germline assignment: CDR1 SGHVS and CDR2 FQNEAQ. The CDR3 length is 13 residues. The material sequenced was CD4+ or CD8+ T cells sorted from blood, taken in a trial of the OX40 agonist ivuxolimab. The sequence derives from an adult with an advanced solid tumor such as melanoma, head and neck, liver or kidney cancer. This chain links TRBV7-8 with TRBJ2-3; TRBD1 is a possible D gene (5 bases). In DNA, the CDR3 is TGTGCCAGCAGCTTTAGGGGTGGAGATACGCAGTATTTT. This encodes CASSFRGGDTQYF.